The entry below gives a single T cell receptor beta chain sequence along with its context. The antigen remains undetermined. In the naive CD8 group, cells lacked CD45RO and were positively selected for CCR7, so terminally differentiated effector memory CD45RA+ cells were left out. These data belong to a study of shared clonotypes between healthy human individuals. Broader study findings: Naive subsets typically showed greater estimated richness than memory subsets. The study found lower generation probabilities in non-shared clonotypes than in those shared by all four donors.

The CDR3 extends over 13 amino acids. Germline lookup yields CDR1 MNHEY and CDR2 SMNVEV (reference sequence). Deletions cut 6 bases from V and 5 bases from J, with 11 bases between. Assay used: immunoSEQ multiplex PCR; TCRdb lists only in-frame clones, some missing. This table has 550,000 to 650,000 clones, roughly 95% appearing once. This clonotype was obtained from a woman in her 30s in good health. This chain uses TRBV27 with TRBJ1-5; the D gene is possibly TRBD1 (5 bases). The sample taken for sequencing was naive CD8+ T cells sorted from blood. The CDR3 here is CASSPPGYQPQHF. The CDR3 nucleotides read TGTGCCAGCAGCCCACCAGGGTATCAGCCCCAGCATTTT.